Sequencing of this T cell receptor beta chain was carried out in a study of T cell responses to AZD1222 COVID-19 vaccine. The V gene end was trimmed by 7 bases and the J gene end by 4 bases; junction bases not matched to a gene: 6. The CDR3 has 14 amino acids. The germline V gene encodes CDR1 MNHEY and CDR2 SVGAGI. Repertoires were generated with immunoSEQ multiplex PCR, while TCRdb's copy carries only in-frame clones and drops some. The sample includes 160,000 or so clones, 94% of them seen just once. Overall study results and limits: Baseline seropositivity occurred in only 5 or 6 AZD1222 recipients. Spike-specific TCRs gained breadth and depth after people received two AZD1222 doses. CD4 TCRs covered the whole spike, strongest at regions 160-218 and 743-854. Without day 14 samples, only post-peak T cell repertoires were studied.

This clone has only one observation. No antigen is known for it. This receptor was obtained from an adult who received the AZD1222 COVID-19 vaccine. The sequencing used peripheral blood, collected 28 days after the second AZD1222 dose. The J gene is TRBJ2-1, the V gene TRBV6-5, with 8 bases fitting TRBD2. The CDR3 nucleotides are TGTGCCAGCACCTCAGCGGGAGCGTACAATGAGCAGTTCTTC. The encoded protein is CASTSAGAYNEQFF.